This T cell receptor (beta chain) is drawn from a study of regulatory T cells in long-lasting Graves disease. Whole-study findings and limits: Sample size was small, which may have lowered accuracy.

This clonotype has a count of ten or more. Antigen: not known. HTBI primers from iRepertoire and Arm-PCR of CDR3 regions yielded the TCR beta libraries. A single record per CDR3 protein comes from TCRdb applying MiXCR to the multiplex PCR reads. The data show roughly 560,000 distinct CDR3 sequences, 15% to 20% seen once. The sample's time point: newly diagnosed GD, antithyroid drugs for less than 3 months. Making the TCR library involved RNA that had been extracted from PBMCs. CDR3 length equals 16 residues. V lost 2 bases to trimming and J lost 2 bases, with 15 bases between them. The germline CDR1 and CDR2 sequences are LNHDA and SQIVND (reference sequence). These same records also appear under a second study, on T cells in Graves' hyperthyroidism and ophthalmopathy. That publication notes: Blood shared most expanded thyroid clonotypes above 0.001.

Material: peripheral blood mononuclear cells (PBMCs), obtained at new diagnosis, from a patient treated with antithyroid drugs. This sequence was found in a woman aged 35-65 years with Graves disease. This rearrangement joins TRBV19 to TRBJ1-1; D remains ambiguous. CDR3 sequence (DNA): TGTGCCAGTAGTATACGGGTGACGGAATCAAACACTGAAGCTTTCTTT. It codes for CASSIRVTESNTEAFF.